This TCR beta chain emerged from a study of blood T cell repertoires in COVID-19. CDR1 is MGHRA and CDR2 is YSYEKL in the germline V gene. Trimming took 1 base from V and 11 from J, leaving 12 bases between them. The CDR3 totals 13 residues. Under the authors' procedure: Quantification of nucleated cells was approximated via reference gene primer amplification. The protocol was immunoSEQ multiplex PCR, while the TCRdb copy is restricted to in-frame clones and leaves out a portion. Clonal size and the V and J genes are those of that table, whereas D and trimming came from the DNA. The sample records about 410,000 clones, 89% being singletons. Patients of the Seattle cohort, enrolled during active infection, were followed longitudinally.

Sequenced sample: peripheral blood. V is TRBV4-1 and J is TRBJ1-5; no reliable D call. The source is a woman aged 40 to 50 with COVID-19, enrolled during active disease. The CDR3 region is CASSQVADWTQHF. For the CDR3, the DNA is TGCGCCAGCAGCCAAGTTGCCGACTGGACCCAGCATTTT.